This paragraph reports one T cell receptor beta chain. This entry belongs to a study of blood T cell repertoires in COVID-19. Some clones are missing from TCRdb's copy, which holds only in-frame ones; the method was immunoSEQ multiplex PCR. The repertoire consists of 80,000 or so clones, with over 80% occurring once and the leading ten covering 8.5% to 10%. Per germline, CDR1 SGHAT and CDR2 FQNNGV. This CDR3 is built from 13 residues. The V and J ends lost 0 bases and 5 bases respectively, with 4 bases between them. This receptor was taken from a human donor in a cohort sampled during active COVID-19. V is TRBV11-2 and J is TRBJ2-2; D gene uncertain. The sequenced sample consisted of peripheral blood. CDR3 sequence reads: CASSLDPTGELFF. The DNA of the CDR3 is TGTGCCAGCAGCTTAGATCCTACCGGGGAGCTGTTTTTT.